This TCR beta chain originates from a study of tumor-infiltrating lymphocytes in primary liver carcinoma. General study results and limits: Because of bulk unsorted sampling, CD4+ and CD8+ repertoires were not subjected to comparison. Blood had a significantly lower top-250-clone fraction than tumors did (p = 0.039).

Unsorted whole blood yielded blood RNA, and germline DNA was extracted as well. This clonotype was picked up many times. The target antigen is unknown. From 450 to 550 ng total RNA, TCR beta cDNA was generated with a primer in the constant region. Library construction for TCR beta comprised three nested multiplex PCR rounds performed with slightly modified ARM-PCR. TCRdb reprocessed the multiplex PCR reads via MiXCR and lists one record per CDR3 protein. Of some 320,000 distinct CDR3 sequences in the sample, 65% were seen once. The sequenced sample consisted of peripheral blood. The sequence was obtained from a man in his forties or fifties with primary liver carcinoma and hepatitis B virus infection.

The CDR3 sequence: CASSFDRNYGYTF. The CDR3 nucleotides are TGTGCCAGCAGCTTTGACAGGAACTATGGCTACACCTTC. The chain has TRBV11-2 and TRBJ1-2; weak D call: TRBD1 (6 bases). Germline-derived CDR1 and CDR2 are SGHAT and FQNNGV. V was clipped by 3 bases and J by 2 bases, with 7 bases between them. The CDR3 spans 13 residues.